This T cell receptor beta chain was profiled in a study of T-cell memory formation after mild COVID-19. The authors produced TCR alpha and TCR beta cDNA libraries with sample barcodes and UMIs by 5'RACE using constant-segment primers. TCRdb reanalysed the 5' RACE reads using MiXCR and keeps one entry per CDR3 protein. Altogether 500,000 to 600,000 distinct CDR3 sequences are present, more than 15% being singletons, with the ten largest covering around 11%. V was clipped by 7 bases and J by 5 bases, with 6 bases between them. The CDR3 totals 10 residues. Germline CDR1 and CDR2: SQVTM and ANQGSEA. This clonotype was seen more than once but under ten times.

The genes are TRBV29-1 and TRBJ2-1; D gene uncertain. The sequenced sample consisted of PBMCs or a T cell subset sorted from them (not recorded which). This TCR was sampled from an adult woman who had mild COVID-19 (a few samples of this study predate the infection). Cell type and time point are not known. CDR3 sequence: CSGRDNEQFF. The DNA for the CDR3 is TGCAGCGGCCGGGACAATGAGCAGTTCTTC.